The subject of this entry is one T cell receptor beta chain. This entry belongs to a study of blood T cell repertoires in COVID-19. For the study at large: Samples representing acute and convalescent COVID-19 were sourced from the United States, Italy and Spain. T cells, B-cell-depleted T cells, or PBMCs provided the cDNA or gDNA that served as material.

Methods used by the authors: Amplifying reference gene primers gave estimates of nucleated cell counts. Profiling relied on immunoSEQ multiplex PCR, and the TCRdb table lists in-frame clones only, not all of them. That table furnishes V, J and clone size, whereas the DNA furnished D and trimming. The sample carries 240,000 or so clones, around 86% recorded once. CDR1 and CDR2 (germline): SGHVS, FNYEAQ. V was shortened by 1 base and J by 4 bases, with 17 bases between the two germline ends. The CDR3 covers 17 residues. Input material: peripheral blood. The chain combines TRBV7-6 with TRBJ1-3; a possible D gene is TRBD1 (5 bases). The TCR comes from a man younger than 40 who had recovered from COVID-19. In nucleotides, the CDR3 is TGTGCCAGCAGCTTAGGATCCATGTCGGGGGGAGGAAACACCATATATTTT. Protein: CASSLGSMSGGGNTIYF.